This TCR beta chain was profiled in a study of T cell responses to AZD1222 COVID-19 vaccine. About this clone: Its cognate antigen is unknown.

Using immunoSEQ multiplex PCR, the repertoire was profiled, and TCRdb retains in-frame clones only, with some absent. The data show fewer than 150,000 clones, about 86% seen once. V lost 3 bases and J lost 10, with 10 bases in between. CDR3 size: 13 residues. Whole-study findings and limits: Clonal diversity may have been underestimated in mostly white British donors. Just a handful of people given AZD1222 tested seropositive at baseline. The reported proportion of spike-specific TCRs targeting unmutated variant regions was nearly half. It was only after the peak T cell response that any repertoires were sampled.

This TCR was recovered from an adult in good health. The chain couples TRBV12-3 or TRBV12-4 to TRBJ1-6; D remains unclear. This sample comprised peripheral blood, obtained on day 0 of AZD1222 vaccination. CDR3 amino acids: CASSFNPPSPLHF. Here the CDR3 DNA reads TGTGCCAGCAGTTTTAACCCTCCCTCACCCCTCCACTTT.